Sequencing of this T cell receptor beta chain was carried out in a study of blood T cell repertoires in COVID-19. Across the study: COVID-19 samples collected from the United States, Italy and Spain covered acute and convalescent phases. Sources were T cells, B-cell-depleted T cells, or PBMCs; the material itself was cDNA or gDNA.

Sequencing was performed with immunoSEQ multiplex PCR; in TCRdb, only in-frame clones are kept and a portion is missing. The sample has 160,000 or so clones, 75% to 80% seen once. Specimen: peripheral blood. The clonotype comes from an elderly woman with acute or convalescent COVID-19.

CDR3 DNA sequence: TGTGCCAGCAGCTTCACCCCTAGCGGGGGGGCCCGGAATGAGCAGTTCTTC. As protein: CASSFTPSGGARNEQFF. V is TRBV7-9 and J is TRBJ2-1; TRBD2 matches at 12 bases. Germline CDR1 reads SEHNR; CDR2 reads FQNEAQ (reference sequence). V gave up 3 bases and J gave up 7 bases; unmatched junction bases: 10. This CDR3 comprises 17 residues.